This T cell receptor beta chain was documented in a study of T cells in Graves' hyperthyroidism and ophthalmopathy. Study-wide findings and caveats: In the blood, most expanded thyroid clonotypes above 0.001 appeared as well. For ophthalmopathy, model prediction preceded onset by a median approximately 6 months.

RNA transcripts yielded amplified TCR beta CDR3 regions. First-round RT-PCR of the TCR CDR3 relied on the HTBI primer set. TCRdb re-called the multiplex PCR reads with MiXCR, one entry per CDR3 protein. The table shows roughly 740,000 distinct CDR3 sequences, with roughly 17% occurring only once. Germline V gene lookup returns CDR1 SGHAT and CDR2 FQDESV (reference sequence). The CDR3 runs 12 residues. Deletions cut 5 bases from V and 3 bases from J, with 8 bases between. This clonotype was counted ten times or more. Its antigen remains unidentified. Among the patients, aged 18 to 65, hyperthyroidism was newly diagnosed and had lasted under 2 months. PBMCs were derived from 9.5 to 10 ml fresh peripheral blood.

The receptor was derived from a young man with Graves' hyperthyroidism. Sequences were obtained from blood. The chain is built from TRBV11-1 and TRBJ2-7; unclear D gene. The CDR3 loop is CASSPENYEQYF. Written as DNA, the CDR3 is TGTGCCAGCAGCCCCGAGAACTACGAGCAGTACTTC.